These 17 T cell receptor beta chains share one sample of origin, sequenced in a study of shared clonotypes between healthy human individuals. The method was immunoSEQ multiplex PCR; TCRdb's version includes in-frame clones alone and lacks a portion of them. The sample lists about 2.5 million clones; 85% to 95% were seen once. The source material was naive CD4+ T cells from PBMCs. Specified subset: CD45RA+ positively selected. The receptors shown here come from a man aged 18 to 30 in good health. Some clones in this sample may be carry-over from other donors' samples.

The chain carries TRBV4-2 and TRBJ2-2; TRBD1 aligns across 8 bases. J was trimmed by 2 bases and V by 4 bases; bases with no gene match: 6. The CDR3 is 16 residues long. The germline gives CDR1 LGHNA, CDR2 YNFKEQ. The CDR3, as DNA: TGTGCCAGCAGCCGACAGGGGCGAGTTAACACCGGGGAGCTGTTTTTT. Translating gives CASSRQGRVNTGELFF.

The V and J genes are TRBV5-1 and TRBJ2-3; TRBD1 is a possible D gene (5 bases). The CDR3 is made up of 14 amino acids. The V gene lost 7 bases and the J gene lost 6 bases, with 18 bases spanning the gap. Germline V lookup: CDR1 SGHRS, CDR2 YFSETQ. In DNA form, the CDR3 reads TGCGCCAGCGGGCCGTCAGGGATTACGGATACGCAGTATTTT. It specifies CASGPSGITDTQYF.

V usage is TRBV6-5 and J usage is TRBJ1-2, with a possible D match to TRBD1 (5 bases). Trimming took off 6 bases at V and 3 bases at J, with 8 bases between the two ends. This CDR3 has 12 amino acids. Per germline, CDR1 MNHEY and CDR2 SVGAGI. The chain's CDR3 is CASRRGDYGYTF. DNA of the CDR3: TGTGCCAGCAGGAGGGGTGACTATGGCTACACCTTC.

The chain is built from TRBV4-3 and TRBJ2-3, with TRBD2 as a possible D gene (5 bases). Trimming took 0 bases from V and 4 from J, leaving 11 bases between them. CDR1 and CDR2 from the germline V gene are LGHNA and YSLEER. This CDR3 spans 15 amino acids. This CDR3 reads CASSQDTGWADTQYF. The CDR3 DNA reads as TGCGCCAGCAGCCAAGATACGGGATGGGCAGATACGCAGTATTTT.

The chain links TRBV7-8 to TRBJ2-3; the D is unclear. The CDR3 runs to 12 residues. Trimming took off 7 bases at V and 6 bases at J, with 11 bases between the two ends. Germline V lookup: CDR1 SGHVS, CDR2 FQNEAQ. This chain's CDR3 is CASTLIGDTQYF. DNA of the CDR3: TGTGCCAGCACCCTTATCGGGGATACGCAGTATTTT.

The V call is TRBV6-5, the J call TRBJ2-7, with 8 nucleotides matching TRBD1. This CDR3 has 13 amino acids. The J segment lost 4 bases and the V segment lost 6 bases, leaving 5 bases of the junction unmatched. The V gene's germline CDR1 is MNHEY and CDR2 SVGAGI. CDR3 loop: CASRPGGEYEQYF. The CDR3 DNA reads TGTGCCAGCAGGCCAGGGGGCGAGTACGAGCAGTACTTC.

The CDR3 is CASSPINVNTEAFF. CDR3 nucleotides: TGTGCCAGTAGCCCCATCAACGTGAACACTGAAGCTTTCTTT. The rearrangement joins TRBV19 to TRBJ1-1; D is undetermined. The V end was cut by 6 bases, the J end by 0 bases, with 11 bases between. The CDR3 is 14 amino acids. The germline gives CDR1 LNHDA, CDR2 SQIVND (reference sequence).

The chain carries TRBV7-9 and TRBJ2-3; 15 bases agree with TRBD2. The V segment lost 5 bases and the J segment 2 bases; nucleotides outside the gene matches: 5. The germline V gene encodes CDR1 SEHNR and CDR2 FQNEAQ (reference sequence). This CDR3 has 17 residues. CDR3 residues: CASSAGTSGGYTDTQYF. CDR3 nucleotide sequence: TGTGCCAGCAGCGCCGGGACTAGCGGGGGGTACACAGATACGCAGTATTTT.

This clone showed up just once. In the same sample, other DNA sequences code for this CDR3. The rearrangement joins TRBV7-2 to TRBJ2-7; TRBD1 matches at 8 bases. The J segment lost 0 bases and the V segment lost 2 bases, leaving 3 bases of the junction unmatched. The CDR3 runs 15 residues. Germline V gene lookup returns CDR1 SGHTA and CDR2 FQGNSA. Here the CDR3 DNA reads TGTGCCAGCAGCTTAAGGACAGGGAGCTCCTACGAGCAGTACTTC. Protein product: CASSLRTGSSYEQYF. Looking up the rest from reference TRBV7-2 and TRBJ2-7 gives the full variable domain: GAGVSQSPSNKVTEKGKDVELRCDPISGHTALYWYRQSLGQGLEFLIYFQGNSAPDKSGLPSDRFSAERTGGSVSTLTIQRTQQEDSAVYLCASSLRTGSSYEQYFGPGTRLTVT.

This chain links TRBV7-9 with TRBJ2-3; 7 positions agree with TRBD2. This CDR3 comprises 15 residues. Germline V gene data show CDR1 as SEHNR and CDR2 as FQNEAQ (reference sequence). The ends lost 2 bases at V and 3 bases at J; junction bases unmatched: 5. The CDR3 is CASSLKRGGTDTQYF. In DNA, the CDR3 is TGTGCCAGCAGCTTAAAGCGGGGCGGGACAGATACGCAGTATTTT.

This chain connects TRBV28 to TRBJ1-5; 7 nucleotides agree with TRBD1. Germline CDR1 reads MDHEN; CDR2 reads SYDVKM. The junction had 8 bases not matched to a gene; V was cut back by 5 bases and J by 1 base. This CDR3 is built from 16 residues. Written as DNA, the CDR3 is TGTGCCAGCAGTCCGGAGGGGGCCGGGAGCAATCAGCCCCAGCATTTT. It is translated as CASSPEGAGSNQPQHF. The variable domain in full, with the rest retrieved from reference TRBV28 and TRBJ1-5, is DVKVTQSSRYLVKRTGEKVFLECVQDMDHENMFWYRQDPGLGLRLIYFSYDVKMKEKGDIPEGYSVSREKKERFSLILESASTNQTSMYLCASSPEGAGSNQPQHFGDGTRLSIL.

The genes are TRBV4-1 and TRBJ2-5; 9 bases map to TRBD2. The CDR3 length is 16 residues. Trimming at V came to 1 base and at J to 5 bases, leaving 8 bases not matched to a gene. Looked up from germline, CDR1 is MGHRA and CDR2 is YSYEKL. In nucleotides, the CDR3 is TGCGCCAGCAGCCAAGCTCGGTCTAGCGGGACTGAGACCCAGTACTTC. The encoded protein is CASSQARSSGTETQYF.

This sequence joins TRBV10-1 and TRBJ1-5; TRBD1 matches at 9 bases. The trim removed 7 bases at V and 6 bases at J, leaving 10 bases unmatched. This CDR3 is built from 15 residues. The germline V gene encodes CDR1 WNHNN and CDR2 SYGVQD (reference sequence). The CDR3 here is CASNTGGWGGQPQHF. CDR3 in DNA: TGCGCCAGCAACACAGGGGGCTGGGGCGGTCAGCCCCAGCATTTT.

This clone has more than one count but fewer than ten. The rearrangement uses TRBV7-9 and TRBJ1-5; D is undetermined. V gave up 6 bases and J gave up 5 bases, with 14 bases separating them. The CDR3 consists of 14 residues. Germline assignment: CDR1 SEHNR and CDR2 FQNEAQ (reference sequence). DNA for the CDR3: TGTGCCAGCAGTCCTTCTCACAGCGATCAGCCCCAGCATTTT. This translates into CASSPSHSDQPQHF.

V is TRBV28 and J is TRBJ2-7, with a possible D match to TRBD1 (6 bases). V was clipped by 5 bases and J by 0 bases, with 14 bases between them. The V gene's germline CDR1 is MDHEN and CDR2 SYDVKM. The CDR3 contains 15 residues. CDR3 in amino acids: CASSPAGALSYEQYF. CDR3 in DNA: TGTGCCAGCAGTCCAGCAGGGGCCCTCTCCTACGAGCAGTACTTC.

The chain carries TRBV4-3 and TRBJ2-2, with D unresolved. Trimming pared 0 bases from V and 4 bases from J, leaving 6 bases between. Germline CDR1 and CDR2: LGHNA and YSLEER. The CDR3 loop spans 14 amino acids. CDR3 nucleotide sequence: TGCGCCAGCAGCCAAGATACGAGCACCGGGGAGCTGTTTTTT. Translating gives CASSQDTSTGELFF.

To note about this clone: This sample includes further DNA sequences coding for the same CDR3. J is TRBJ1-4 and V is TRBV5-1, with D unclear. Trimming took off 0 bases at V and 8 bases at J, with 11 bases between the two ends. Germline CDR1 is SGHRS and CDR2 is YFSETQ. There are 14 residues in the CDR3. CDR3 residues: CASSLGGRGEKLFF. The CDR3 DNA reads TGCGCCAGCAGCTTGGGAGGGCGCGGGGAAAAACTGTTTTTT.